The 27 T cell receptor beta chains below all came from one sample that was sequenced in a study of cytomegalovirus exposure and HLA in healthy donors. Primers for the PCR totalled 60 Vbeta and 13 Jbeta. The data were produced by immunoSEQ multiplex PCR, yet TCRdb's version contains in-frame clones alone and is incomplete. Of some 130,000 clones listed, around 81% are singletons. Sequences were obtained from PBMCs. Receptors were obtained from a woman between 50 and 59 years old in good health and CMV-seronegative.

J is TRBJ2-5 and V is TRBV19; D is undetermined. The V gene's germline CDR1 is LNHDA and CDR2 SQIVND (reference sequence). This CDR3 region has 11 residues. The V and J ends lost 4 bases and 4 bases respectively, with 4 bases between them. DNA of the CDR3: TGTGCCAGTAGTAGAGCAGAGACCCAGTACTTC. Protein: CASSRAETQYF.

The chain couples TRBV6-5 to TRBJ2-1; D possibly corresponds to TRBD2 (6 bases). The V gene lost 0 bases and the J gene lost 3 bases, with 12 bases spanning the gap. This CDR3 spans 16 amino acids. CDR1 is MNHEY and CDR2 is SVGAGI in the germline V gene. DNA for the CDR3: TGTGCCAGCAGTTACTCACACGGGAGAAGCTACAATGAGCAGTTCTTC. Translating it yields CASSYSHGRSYNEQFF.

The chain is built from TRBV27 and TRBJ1-1, with 10 bases identical to TRBD1. Trimming cost V 5 bases and J 3 bases; bases outside gene matches: 9. In germline, CDR1 is MNHEY, CDR2 SMNVEV (reference sequence). The CDR3 runs to 16 residues. The CDR3 sequence is CASSLPGTGEDTEAFF. The CDR3 DNA sequence: TGTGCCAGCAGTCTTCCCGGGACAGGGGAGGACACTGAAGCTTTCTTT.

This chain connects TRBV4-1 to TRBJ1-2; D perhaps matches TRBD1 (5 bases). CDR3 length: 13 residues. The V end was cut by 3 bases, the J end by 4 bases, with 9 bases between. Germline CDR1 reads MGHRA; CDR2 reads YSYEKL. The CDR3 region has the DNA TGCGCCAGCAGCCACGGGCAGGGCTATGGCTACACCTTC. Its protein is CASSHGQGYGYTF.

The rearrangement uses TRBV6-5 and TRBJ1-1; TRBD1 aligns across 9 bases. This CDR3 comprises 11 residues. J gave up 11 bases and V 9 bases, and 7 bases lay outside the gene matches. The germline gives CDR1 MNHEY, CDR2 SVGAGI. CDR3 loop: CASEQGARAFF. The CDR3 region has the DNA TGTGCCAGTGAACAGGGGGCTAGGGCTTTCTTT.

This clone was observed a single time. The V gene is TRBV19, the J gene TRBJ1-1; D is uncertain. Deletions cut 2 bases from V and 5 bases from J, with 9 bases between. There are 13 residues in the CDR3. CDR1 LNHDA and CDR2 SQIVND come from the germline V gene (reference sequence). This chain's CDR3 is CASSIRGPTEAFF. The CDR3 region has the DNA TGTGCCAGTAGTATACGGGGTCCGACTGAAGCTTTCTTT.

The chain couples TRBV2 to TRBJ2-4, with 7 bases lining up with TRBD2. The CDR3 extends over 18 amino acids. V shed 8 bases and J 1 base; nucleotides not matched to a gene: 17. The germline V gene encodes CDR1 SNHLY and CDR2 FYNNEI. CDR3 sequence reads: CASLGLENKQGAKNIQYF. For the CDR3, the DNA is TGTGCCAGCCTAGGACTAGAAAATAAGCAGGGTGCCAAAAACATTCAGTACTTC.

V gene TRBV28 combines with J gene TRBJ2-3; 7 bases are a match to TRBD2. J gave up 0 bases and V 7 bases, and 7 bases lay outside the gene matches. Germline V gives CDR1 MDHEN, CDR2 SYDVKM. This CDR3 spans 15 amino acids. CDR3 nucleotides: TGTGCCAGCACCGGGGGAGGGTTTAGCACAGATACGCAGTATTTT. Translated, it gives CASTGGGFSTDTQYF.

V and J are TRBV6-5 and TRBJ1-1; the D is unclear. CDR3 length: 16 amino acids. Trimming pared 0 bases from V and 0 bases from J, leaving 11 bases between. The V gene's germline CDR1 is MNHEY and CDR2 SVGAGI. CDR3 nucleotides: TGTGCCAGCAGTTACTCGCCAGGACTTATGAACACTGAAGCTTTCTTT. Protein: CASSYSPGLMNTEAFF.

The V call is TRBV30, the J call TRBJ1-5; 7 bases align to TRBD1. The CDR3 contains 13 residues. CDR1 and CDR2 (germline): GTSNPN, SVGIG (reference sequence). Losses at the gene ends were 6 bases for V and 6 bases for J; bases not matched to a gene: 8. CDR3 DNA: TGTGCCTGTCGTACAGGGGAGCGTCAGCCCCAGCATTTT. This encodes CACRTGERQPQHF.

The chain has TRBV7-6 and TRBJ2-5; 11 nucleotides align to TRBD2. The CDR3 is 16 amino acids. The V and J ends lost 7 bases and 4 bases, in that order; junction bases with no gene match: 11. The germline gives CDR1 SGHVS, CDR2 FNYEAQ. For the CDR3, the DNA is TGTGCCAGCAACCCACTTAGCGGGAGGGGCCCAGAGACCCAGTACTTC. It translates to CASNPLSGRGPETQYF.

This chain joins TRBV5-4 and TRBJ1-1; D uncertain. Per germline, CDR1 SGHNT and CDR2 YYREEE (reference sequence). Deletions cut 4 bases from V and 1 base from J, with 14 bases between. There are 15 residues in the CDR3. The CDR3, as DNA: TGTGCCAGCAGCCCCCCATCCAGGCCGAACACTGAAGCTTTCTTT. This translates into CASSPPSRPNTEAFF.

V usage is TRBV27 and J usage is TRBJ1-5; D perhaps matches TRBD1 (5 bases). Germline CDR1 is MNHEY and CDR2 is SMNVEV (reference sequence). The CDR3 extends over 15 amino acids. The V and J ends lost 4 bases and 7 bases respectively, with 17 bases between them. In DNA form, the CDR3 reads TGTGCCAGCAGTTCTATGGAGGGAAGGGGACAGCCCCAGCATTTT. Encoded protein: CASSSMEGRGQPQHF.

The genes are TRBV6-5 and TRBJ1-1, with TRBD1 matching over 7 bases. Germline CDR1 is MNHEY and CDR2 is SVGAGI. The junction had 5 bases not matched to a gene; V was cut back by 6 bases and J by 4 bases. The CDR3 has 13 residues. The CDR3 region is CASSSNRGTEAFF. Here the CDR3 DNA reads TGTGCCAGCAGCTCTAACAGGGGCACTGAAGCTTTCTTT.

This chain links TRBV5-6 with TRBJ2-7; D is undetermined. Germline CDR1 is SGHDT and CDR2 is YYEEEE. The length of the CDR3 is 16 residues. Trimming stripped 6 bases from V and 1 base from J, with 20 bases between. This CDR3 reads CASTSRKGSLSYEQYF. The CDR3 DNA follows: TGTGCCAGCACATCAAGGAAAGGTAGCCTTTCCTACGAGCAGTACTTC.

The chain joins TRBV19 to TRBJ1-2; D call uncertain. Germline-derived CDR1 and CDR2 are LNHDA and SQIVND (reference sequence). V was shortened by 2 bases and J by 4 bases, with 14 bases between the two germline ends. This CDR3 contains 15 residues. CDR3 residues: CASSIIGGPVYGYTF. Written as DNA, the CDR3 is TGTGCCAGTAGTATAATCGGCGGCCCTGTCTATGGCTACACCTTC.

This clone was counted a few times. V is TRBV7-6 and J is TRBJ2-1; 13 bases are shared with TRBD2. CDR3 length: 17 amino acids. The germline gives CDR1 SGHVS, CDR2 FNYEAQ. Losses at the gene ends were 1 base for V and 3 bases for J; bases not matched to a gene: 3. The CDR3 is CASSLGRTSGSYNEQFF. For the CDR3, the DNA is TGTGCCAGCAGCTTAGGGCGGACTAGCGGGAGCTACAATGAGCAGTTCTTC.

This clone was seen only a few times. This chain uses TRBV19 with TRBJ2-1; 8 nucleotides match TRBD2. Trimming took 1 base from V and 4 from J; bases not matched to a gene: 6. Germline V gene lookup returns CDR1 LNHDA and CDR2 SQIVND (reference sequence). This CDR3 contains 16 residues. CDR3 region: CASSIAAGGLYNEQFF. The CDR3 DNA is TGTGCCAGTAGTATAGCCGCGGGAGGCCTGTACAATGAGCAGTTCTTC. Supplemented by reference TRBV19 and TRBJ2-1, the full variable domain reads DGGITQSPKYLFRKEGQNVTLSCEQNLNHDAMYWYRQDPGQGLRLIYYSQIVNDFQKGDIAEGYSVSREKKESFPLTVTSAQKNPTAFYLCASSIAAGGLYNEQFFGPGTRLTVL.

The V gene is TRBV6-1, the J gene TRBJ2-1, with D possibly being TRBD1 (5 bases). The CDR3 has 15 amino acids. Germline lookup yields CDR1 MNHNS and CDR2 SASEGT. V was cut by 3 bases and J by 3 bases, with 12 bases left in between. The CDR3, as DNA: TGTGCCAGCAGTGAGTCGAGGACATACTACAATGAGCAGTTCTTC. This gives the protein CASSESRTYYNEQFF.

This clone appeared a few times. The chain is built from TRBV6-8 and TRBJ1-3; D gene uncertain. The CDR3 runs to 16 residues. V was trimmed by 6 bases and J by 1 base, leaving 16 bases between them. Germline V lookup: CDR1 MNHGY, CDR2 SAAAGT. DNA for the CDR3: TGTGCCAGCAGGTCCAAGAGTGGGCCTTCTGGAAACACCATATATTTT. Its translation is CASRSKSGPSGNTIYF.

The CDR3 loop is CASSIGGGPFETQYF. The CDR3 DNA follows: TGTGCCAGTAGTATTGGGGGAGGGCCCTTTGAGACCCAGTACTTC. V usage is TRBV19 and J usage is TRBJ2-5; 7 bases align to TRBD2. The CDR3 runs 15 residues. Germline trimming cut 3 bases from V and 5 bases from J; bases unmatched to any gene: 9. Germline assignment: CDR1 LNHDA and CDR2 SQIVND (reference sequence). Drawing the rest from reference TRBV19 and TRBJ2-5, the complete variable domain is DGGITQSPKYLFRKEGQNVTLSCEQNLNHDAMYWYRQDPGQGLRLIYYSQIVNDFQKGDIAEGYSVSREKKESFPLTVTSAQKNPTAFYLCASSIGGGPFETQYFGPGTRLLVL.

This rearrangement joins TRBV5-4 to TRBJ2-6; D unclear. Germline loops: CDR1 SGHNT, CDR2 YYREEE (reference sequence). This CDR3 region has 15 residues. Trimming took 2 bases from V and 4 from J, leaving 10 bases between them. CDR3 DNA: TGTGCCAGCAGCTTTTCCCCTTCCGGGGCCAACGTCCTGACTTTC. It encodes CASSFSPSGANVLTF. Full variable domain (missing parts from reference TRBV5-4 and TRBJ2-6): ETGVTQSPTHLIKTRGQQVTLRCSSQSGHNTVSWYQQALGQGPQFIFQYYREEENGRGNFPPRFSGLQFPNYSSELNVNALELDDSALYLCASSFSPSGANVLTFGAGSRLTVL.

The V call is TRBV7-3, the J call TRBJ2-3; 8 nucleotides line up with TRBD2. Germline CDR1 SGHTA, CDR2 FQGTGA. The CDR3 loop spans 16 amino acids. The ends lost 5 bases at V and 4 bases at J; junction bases unmatched: 11. The chain's CDR3 is CASSPTGAGAADTQYF. In DNA form, the CDR3 reads TGTGCCAGCAGCCCCACGGGAGCGGGAGCCGCAGATACGCAGTATTTT.

This chain joins TRBV6-5 and TRBJ2-2; D gene uncertain. V shed 6 bases and J shed 6 bases, with 5 bases lying between them. Per the germline V gene, CDR1 is MNHEY and CDR2 is SVGAGI. The CDR3 is made up of 11 amino acids. This CDR3 reads CASSRAGELFF. The CDR3 region has the DNA TGTGCCAGCAGCCGCGCCGGGGAGCTGTTTTTT.

The gene calls are TRBV5-1 and TRBJ1-5; no reliable D call. CDR1 is SGHRS and CDR2 is YFSETQ in the germline V gene. Between the trimmed V and J ends, which lost 1 base and 1 base, there was a span of 9 bases. The CDR3 sequence is 15 residues long. The CDR3 is CASSLLPGSNQPQHF. The CDR3 DNA follows: TGCGCCAGCAGCTTGCTTCCGGGGAGCAATCAGCCCCAGCATTTT.

The chain uses TRBV5-1 and TRBJ2-3; D call uncertain. V was clipped by 0 bases and J by 0 bases, with 8 bases between them. CDR1 SGHRS and CDR2 YFSETQ come from the germline V gene. The CDR3 contains 15 residues. The CDR3 DNA reads as TGCGCCAGCAGCTTGGTCGGCGGTAGCACAGATACGCAGTATTTT. Translation: CASSLVGGSTDTQYF.

This chain connects TRBV30 to TRBJ2-2; 9 bases are a match to TRBD2. This CDR3 spans 14 amino acids. CDR1 and CDR2 from the germline V gene are GTSNPN and SVGIG (reference sequence). J lost 6 bases, V lost 0 bases, and 2 bases had no gene match. The CDR3 reads CAWSVSGRSGELFF. The CDR3 nucleotides read TGTGCCTGGAGTGTTAGCGGGAGATCCGGGGAGCTGTTTTTT.